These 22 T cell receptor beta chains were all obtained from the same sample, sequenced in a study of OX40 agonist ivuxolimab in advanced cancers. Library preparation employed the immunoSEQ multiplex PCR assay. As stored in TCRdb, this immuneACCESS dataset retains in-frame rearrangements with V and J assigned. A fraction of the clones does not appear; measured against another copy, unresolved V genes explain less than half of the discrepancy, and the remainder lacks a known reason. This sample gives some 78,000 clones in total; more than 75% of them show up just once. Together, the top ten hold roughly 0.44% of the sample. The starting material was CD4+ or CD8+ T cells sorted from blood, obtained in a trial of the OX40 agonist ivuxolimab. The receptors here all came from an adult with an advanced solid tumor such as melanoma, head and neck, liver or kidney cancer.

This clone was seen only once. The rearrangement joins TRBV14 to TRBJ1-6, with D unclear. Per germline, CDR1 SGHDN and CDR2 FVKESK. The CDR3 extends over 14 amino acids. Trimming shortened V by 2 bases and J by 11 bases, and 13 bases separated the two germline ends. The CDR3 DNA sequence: TGTGCCAGCAGCCAAACGGACCCGGCGGCACCCCTCCACTTT. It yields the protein CASSQTDPAAPLHF. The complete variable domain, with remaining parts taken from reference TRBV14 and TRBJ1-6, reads EAGVTQFPSHSVIEKGQTVTLRCDPISGHDNLYWYRRVMGKEIKFLLHFVKESKQDESGMPNNRFLAERTGGTYSTLKVQPAELEDSGVYFCASSQTDPAAPLHFGNGTRLTVT.

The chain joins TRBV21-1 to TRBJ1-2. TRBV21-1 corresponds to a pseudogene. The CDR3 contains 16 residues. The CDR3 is CASSKIPRALWGGYTF. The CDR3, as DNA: TGTGCCAGCAGCAAAATTCCGAGGGCTCTCTGGGGTGGCTACACCTTC.

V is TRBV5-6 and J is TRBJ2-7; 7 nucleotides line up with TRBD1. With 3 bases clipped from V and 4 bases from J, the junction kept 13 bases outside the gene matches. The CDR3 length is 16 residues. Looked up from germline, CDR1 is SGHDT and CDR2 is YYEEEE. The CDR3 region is CASSSPSRRGFYEQYF. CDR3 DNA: TGTGCCAGCAGCTCCCCTAGCCGCAGGGGGTTTTACGAGCAGTACTTC.

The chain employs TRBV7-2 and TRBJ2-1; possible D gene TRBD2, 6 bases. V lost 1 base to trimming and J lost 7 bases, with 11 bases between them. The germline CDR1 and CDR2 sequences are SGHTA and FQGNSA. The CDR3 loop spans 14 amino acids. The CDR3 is CASSLEFGGNEQFF. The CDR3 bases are TGTGCCAGCAGCTTAGAATTTGGGGGGAATGAGCAGTTCTTC.

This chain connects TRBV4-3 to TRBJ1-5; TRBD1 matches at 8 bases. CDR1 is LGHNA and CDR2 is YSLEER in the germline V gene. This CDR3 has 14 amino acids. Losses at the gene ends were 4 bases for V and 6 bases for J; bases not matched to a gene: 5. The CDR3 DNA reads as TGCGCCAGCAGCCTAACAGGGGGTGGTCAGCCCCAGCATTTT. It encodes CASSLTGGGQPQHF.

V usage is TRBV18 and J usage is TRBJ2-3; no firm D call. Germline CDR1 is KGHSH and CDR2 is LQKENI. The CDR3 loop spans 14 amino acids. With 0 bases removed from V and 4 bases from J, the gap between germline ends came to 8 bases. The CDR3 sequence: CASSPPGVPDTQYF. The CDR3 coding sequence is TGTGCCAGCTCACCACCAGGAGTCCCAGATACGCAGTATTTT.

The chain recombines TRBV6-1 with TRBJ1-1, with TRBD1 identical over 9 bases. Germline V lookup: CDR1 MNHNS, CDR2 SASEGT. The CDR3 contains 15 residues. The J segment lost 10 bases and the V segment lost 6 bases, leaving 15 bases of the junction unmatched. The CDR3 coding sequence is TGTGCCAGCAGCTACAAAAGGACAGGGGATCTAGCAGCTTTCTTT. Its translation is CASSYKRTGDLAAFF.

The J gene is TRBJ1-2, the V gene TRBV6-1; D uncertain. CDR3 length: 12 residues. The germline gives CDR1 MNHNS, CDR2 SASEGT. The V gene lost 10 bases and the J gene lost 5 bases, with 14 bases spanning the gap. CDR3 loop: CATVSRVYGYTF. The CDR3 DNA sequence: TGTGCCACCGTTTCTCGAGTTTATGGCTACACCTTC.

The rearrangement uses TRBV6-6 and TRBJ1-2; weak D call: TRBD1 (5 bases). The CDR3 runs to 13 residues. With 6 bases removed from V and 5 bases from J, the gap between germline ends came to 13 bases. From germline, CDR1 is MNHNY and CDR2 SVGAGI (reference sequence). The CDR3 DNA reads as TGTGCCAGCAGCCGGGACGGTAAATATGGCTACACCTTC. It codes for CASSRDGKYGYTF.

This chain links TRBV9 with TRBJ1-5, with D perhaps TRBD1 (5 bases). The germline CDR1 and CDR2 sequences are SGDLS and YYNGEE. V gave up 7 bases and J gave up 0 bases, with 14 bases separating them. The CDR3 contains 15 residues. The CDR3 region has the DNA TGTGCCAGCGGGCGGGGGGATTATAGCAATCAGCCCCAGCATTTT. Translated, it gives CASGRGDYSNQPQHF. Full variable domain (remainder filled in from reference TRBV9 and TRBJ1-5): DSGVTQTPKHLITATGQRVTLRCSPRSGDLSVYWYQQSLDQGLQFLIQYYNGEERAKGNILERFSAQQFPDLHSELNLSSLELGDSALYFCASGRGDYSNQPQHFGDGTRLSIL.

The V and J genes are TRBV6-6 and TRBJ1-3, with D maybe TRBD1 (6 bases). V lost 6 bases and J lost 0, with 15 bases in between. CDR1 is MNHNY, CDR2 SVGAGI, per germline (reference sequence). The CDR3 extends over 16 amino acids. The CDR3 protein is CASRHPGQGSGNTIYF. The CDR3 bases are TGTGCCAGCAGACACCCGGGACAAGGCTCTGGAAACACCATATATTTT.

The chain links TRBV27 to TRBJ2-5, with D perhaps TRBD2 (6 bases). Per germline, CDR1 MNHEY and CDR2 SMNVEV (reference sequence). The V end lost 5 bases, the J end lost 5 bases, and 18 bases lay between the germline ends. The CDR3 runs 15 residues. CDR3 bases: TGTGCCAGCAGTCCACCGAATCGGGGGAGCGAGACCCAGTACTTC. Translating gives CASSPPNRGSETQYF.

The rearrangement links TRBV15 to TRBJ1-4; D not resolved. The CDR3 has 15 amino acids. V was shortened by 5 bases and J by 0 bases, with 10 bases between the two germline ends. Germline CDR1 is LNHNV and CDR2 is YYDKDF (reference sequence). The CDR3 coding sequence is TGTGCCACCAGCTCGCGACGTGCAACTAATGAAAAACTGTTTTTT. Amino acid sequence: CATSSRRATNEKLFF.

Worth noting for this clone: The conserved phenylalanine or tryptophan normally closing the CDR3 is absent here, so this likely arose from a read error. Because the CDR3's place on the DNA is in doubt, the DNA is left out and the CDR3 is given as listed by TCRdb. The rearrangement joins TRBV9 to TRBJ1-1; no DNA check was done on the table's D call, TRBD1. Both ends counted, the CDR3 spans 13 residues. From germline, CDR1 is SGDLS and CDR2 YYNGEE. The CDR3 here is CASSETGTGAPAI.

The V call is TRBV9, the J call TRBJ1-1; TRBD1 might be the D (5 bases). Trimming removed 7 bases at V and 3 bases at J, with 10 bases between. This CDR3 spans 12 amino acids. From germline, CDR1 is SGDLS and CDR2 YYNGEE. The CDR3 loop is CASGSGDTEAFF. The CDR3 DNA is TGTGCCAGCGGCTCGGGGGACACTGAAGCTTTCTTT.

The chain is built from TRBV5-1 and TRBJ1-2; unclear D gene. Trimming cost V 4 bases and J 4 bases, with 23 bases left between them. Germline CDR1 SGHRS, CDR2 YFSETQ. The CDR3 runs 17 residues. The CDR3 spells CASSPPRTQRVPYGYTF. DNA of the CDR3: TGCGCCAGCAGCCCGCCCCGAACCCAGCGAGTGCCCTATGGCTACACCTTC. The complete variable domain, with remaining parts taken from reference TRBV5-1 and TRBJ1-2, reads KAGVTQTPRYLIKTRGQQVTLSCSPISGHRSVSWYQQTPGQGLQFLFEYFSETQRNKGNFPGRFSGRQFSNSRSEMNVSTLELGDSALYLCASSPPRTQRVPYGYTFGSGTRLTVV.

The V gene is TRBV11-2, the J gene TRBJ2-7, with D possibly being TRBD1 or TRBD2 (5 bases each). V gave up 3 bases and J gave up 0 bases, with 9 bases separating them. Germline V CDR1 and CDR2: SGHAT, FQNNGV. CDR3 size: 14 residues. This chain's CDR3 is CASSFGGFSYEQYF. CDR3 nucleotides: TGTGCCAGCAGCTTTGGGGGTTTCTCCTACGAGCAGTACTTC.

CDR3 bases: TGCGCCAGCAGCCCGAAGACAGGGAGGAACACTGAAGCTTTCTTT. This translates into CASSPKTGRNTEAFF. The chain has TRBV5-1 and TRBJ1-1; 7 nucleotides align to TRBD1. Trimming at V came to 4 bases and at J to 1 base, leaving 7 bases not matched to a gene. CDR1 is SGHRS and CDR2 is YFSETQ in the germline V gene. This CDR3 comprises 15 residues. The entire variable domain, with the rest obtained from reference TRBV5-1 and TRBJ1-1, is as follows: KAGVTQTPRYLIKTRGQQVTLSCSPISGHRSVSWYQQTPGQGLQFLFEYFSETQRNKGNFPGRFSGRQFSNSRSEMNVSTLELGDSALYLCASSPKTGRNTEAFFGQGTRLTVV.

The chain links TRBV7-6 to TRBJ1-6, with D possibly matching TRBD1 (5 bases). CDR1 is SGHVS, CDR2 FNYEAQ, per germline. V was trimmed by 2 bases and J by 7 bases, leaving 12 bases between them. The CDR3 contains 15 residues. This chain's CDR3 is CASSLLGEGNSPLHF. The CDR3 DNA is TGTGCCAGCAGCTTATTGGGGGAAGGGAATTCACCCCTCCACTTT.

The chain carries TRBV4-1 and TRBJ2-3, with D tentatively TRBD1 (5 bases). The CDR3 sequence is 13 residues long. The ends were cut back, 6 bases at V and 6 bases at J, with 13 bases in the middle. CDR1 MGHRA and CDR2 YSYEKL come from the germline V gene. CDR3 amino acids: CASRRQGSDTQYF. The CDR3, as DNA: TGCGCCAGCAGGCGGCAGGGATCCGATACGCAGTATTTT.

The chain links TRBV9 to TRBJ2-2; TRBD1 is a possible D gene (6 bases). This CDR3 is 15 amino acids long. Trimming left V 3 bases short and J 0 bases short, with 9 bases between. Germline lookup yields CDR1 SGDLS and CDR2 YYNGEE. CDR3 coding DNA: TGTGCCAGCAGCGGGACAGCTACGAACACCGGGGAGCTGTTTTTT. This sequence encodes CASSGTATNTGELFF.

CDR3 coding DNA: TGTGCCAGCAGCTTAGATGGGGGGTCCTACAATGAGCAGTTCTTC. It encodes CASSLDGGSYNEQFF. The rearrangement uses TRBV7-7 and TRBJ2-1; TRBD2 might be the D (6 bases). CDR1 and CDR2 (germline): SSHAT, FNYEAQ (reference sequence). The V and J ends lost 1 base and 1 base respectively, with 8 bases between them. The CDR3 is 15 residues long.